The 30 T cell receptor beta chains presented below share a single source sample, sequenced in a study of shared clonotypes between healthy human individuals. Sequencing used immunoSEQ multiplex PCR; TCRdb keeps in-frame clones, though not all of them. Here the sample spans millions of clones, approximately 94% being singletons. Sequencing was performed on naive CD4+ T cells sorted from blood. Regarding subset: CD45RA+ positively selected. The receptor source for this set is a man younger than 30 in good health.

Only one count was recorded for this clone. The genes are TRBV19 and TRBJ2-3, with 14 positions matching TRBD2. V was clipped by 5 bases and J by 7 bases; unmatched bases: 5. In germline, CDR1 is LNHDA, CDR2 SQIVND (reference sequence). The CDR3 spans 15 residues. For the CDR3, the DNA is TGTGCCAGTAGTGCGGGACTAGCGGGGGTGAATACGCAGTATTTT. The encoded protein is CASSAGLAGVNTQYF.

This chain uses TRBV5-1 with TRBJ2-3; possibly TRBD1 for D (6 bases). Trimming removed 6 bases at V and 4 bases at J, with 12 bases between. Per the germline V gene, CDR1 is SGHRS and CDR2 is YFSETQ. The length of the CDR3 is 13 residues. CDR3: CASNPQGSDTQYF. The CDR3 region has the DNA TGCGCCAGCAACCCTCAGGGGTCAGATACGCAGTATTTT.

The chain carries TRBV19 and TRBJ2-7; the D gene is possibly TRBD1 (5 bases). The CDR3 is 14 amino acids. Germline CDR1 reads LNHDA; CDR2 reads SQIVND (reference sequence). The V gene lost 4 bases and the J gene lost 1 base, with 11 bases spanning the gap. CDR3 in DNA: TGTGCCAGTAGTACGGTGGACAAGTCCTACGAGCAGTACTTC. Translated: CASSTVDKSYEQYF.

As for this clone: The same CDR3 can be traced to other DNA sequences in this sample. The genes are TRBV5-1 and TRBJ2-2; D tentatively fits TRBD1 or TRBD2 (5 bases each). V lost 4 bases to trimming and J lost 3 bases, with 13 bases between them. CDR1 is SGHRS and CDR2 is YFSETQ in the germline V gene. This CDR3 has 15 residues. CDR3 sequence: CASSLPGPDTGELFF. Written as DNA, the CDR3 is TGCGCCAGCAGCCTCCCGGGACCAGACACCGGGGAGCTGTTTTTT.

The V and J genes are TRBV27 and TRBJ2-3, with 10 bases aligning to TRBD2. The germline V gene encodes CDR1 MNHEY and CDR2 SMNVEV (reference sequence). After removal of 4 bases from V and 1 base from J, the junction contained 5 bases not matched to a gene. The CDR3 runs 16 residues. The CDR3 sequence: CASSSRLAGGTDTQYF. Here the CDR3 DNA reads TGTGCCAGCAGTTCACGGCTAGCGGGGGGCACAGATACGCAGTATTTT.

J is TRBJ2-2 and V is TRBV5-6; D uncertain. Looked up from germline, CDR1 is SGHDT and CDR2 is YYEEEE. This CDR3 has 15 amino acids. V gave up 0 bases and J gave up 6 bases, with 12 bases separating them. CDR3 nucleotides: TGTGCCAGCAGCTTGGACCCTAGAAACCCCGGGGAGCTGTTTTTT. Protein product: CASSLDPRNPGELFF.

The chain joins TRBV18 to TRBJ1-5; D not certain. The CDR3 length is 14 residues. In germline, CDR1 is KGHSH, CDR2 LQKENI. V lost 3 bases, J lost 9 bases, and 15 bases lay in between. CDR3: CASSPLKNIPPQHF. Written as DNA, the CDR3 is TGTGCCAGCTCACCCCTCAAGAACATTCCGCCCCAGCATTTT.

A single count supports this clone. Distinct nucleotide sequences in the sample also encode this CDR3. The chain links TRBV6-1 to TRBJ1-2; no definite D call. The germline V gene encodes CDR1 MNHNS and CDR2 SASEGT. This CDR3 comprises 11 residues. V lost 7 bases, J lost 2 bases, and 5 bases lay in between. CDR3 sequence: CASTENYGYTF. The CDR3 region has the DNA TGTGCCAGCACCGAGAACTATGGCTACACCTTC.

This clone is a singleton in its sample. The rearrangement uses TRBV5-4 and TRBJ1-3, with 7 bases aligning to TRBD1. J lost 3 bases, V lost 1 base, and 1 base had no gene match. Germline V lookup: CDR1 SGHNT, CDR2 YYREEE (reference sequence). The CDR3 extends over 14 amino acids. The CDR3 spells CASSLQGDGNTIYF. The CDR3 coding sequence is TGTGCCAGCAGCTTGCAGGGGGATGGAAACACCATATATTTT.

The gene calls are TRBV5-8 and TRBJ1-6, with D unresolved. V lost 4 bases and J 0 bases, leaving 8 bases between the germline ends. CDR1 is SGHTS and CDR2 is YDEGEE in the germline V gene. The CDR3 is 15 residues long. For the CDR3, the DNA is TGTGCCAGCAGCGAACAAAGCTCCTATAATTCACCCCTCCACTTT. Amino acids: CASSEQSSYNSPLHF.

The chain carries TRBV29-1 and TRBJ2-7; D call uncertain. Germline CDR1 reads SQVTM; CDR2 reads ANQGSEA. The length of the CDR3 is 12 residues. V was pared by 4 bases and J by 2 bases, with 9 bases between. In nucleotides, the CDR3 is TGCAGCGTTGTGTCAGGACCCTACGAGCAGTACTTC. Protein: CSVVSGPYEQYF.

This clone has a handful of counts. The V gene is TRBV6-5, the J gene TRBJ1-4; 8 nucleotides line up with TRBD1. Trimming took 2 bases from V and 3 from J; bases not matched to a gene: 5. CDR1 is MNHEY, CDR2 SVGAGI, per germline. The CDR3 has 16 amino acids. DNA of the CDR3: TGTGCCAGCAGTTACAGACAGGGGACCTCTAATGAAAAACTGTTTTTT. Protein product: CASSYRQGTSNEKLFF.

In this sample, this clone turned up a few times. The CDR3 loop reads CASSQEAQTGYTF. The DNA of the CDR3 is TGTGCCAGCAGCCAGGAGGCCCAGACTGGCTACACCTTC. The chain couples TRBV7-9 to TRBJ1-2, with D hard to call. This CDR3 is built from 13 residues. The V and J ends lost 5 bases and 7 bases respectively, with 14 bases between them. The germline V gene has CDR1 SEHNR and CDR2 FQNEAQ (reference sequence).

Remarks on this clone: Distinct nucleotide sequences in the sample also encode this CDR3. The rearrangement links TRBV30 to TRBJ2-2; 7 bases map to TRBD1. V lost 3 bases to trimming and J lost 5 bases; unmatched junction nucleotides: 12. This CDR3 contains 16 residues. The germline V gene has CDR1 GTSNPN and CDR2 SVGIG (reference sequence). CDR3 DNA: TGTGCCTGGAGGACACGACAGGGCCGAGGAACCGGGGAGCTGTTTTTT. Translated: CAWRTRQGRGTGELFF. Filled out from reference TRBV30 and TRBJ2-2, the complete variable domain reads SQTIHQWPATLVQPVGSPLSLECTVEGTSNPNLYWYRQAAGRGLQLLFYSVGIGQISSEVPQNLSASRPQDRQFILSSKKLLLSDSGFYLCAWRTRQGRGTGELFFGEGSRLTVL.

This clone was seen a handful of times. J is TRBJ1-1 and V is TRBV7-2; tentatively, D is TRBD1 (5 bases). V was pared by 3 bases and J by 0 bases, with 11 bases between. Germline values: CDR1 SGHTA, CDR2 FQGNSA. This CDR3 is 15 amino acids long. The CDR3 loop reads CASSFSSGLNTEAFF. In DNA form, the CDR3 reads TGTGCCAGCAGCTTTTCATCGGGGCTGAACACTGAAGCTTTCTTT. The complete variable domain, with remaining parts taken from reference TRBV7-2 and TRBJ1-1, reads GAGVSQSPSNKVTEKGKDVELRCDPISGHTALYWYRQSLGQGLEFLIYFQGNSAPDKSGLPSDRFSAERTGGSVSTLTIQRTQQEDSAVYLCASSFSSGLNTEAFFGQGTRLTVV.

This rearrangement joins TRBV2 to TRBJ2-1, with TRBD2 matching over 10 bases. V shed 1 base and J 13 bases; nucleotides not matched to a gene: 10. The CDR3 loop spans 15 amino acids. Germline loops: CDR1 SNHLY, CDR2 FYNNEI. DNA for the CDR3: TGTGCCAGCAGTGAAGTGCGGGGAAGCGGGAGGGAACAGTTCTTC. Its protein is CASSEVRGSGREQFF.

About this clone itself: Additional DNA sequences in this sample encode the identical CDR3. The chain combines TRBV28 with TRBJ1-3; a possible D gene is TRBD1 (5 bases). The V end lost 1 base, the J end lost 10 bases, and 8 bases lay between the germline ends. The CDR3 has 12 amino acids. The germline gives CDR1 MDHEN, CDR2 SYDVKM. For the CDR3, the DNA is TGTGCCAGCAGTTTATTGGGGGGTACCATATATTTT. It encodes CASSLLGGTIYF.

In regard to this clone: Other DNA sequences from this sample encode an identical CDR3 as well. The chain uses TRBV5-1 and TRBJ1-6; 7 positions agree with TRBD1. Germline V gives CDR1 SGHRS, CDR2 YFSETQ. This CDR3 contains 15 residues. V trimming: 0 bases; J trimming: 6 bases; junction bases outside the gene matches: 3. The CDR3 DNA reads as TGCGCCAGCAGCTTGGTAGCAGGGGGTAATTCACCCCTCCACTTT. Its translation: CASSLVAGGNSPLHF.

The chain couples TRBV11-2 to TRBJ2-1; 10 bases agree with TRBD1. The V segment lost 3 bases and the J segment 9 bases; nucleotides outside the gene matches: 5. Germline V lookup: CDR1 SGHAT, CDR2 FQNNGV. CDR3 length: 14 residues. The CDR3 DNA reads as TGTGCCAGCAGCTTCACCCGGACAGGGGGTGAGCAGTTCTTC. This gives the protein CASSFTRTGGEQFF.

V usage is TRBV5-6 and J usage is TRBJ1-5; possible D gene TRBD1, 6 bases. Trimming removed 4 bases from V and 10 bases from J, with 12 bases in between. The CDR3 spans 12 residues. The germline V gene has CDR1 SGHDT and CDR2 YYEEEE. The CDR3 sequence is CASSHGDTPQHF. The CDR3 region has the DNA TGTGCCAGCAGCCATGGGGACACACCCCAGCATTTT. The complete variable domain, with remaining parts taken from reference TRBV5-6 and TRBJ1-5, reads DAGVTQSPTHLIKTRGQQVTLRCSPKSGHDTVSWYQQALGQGPQFIFQYYEEEERQRGNFPDRFSGHQFPNYSSELNVNALLLGDSALYLCASSHGDTPQHFGDGTRLSIL.

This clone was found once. The DNA of the CDR3 is TGTGCCAGCTCACCACGGAGACTAGCGGGTACAAACACCGGGGAGCTGTTTTTT. Its translation: CASSPRRLAGTNTGELFF. The chain carries TRBV18 and TRBJ2-2; 10 bases are shared with TRBD2. CDR1 and CDR2 (germline): KGHSH, LQKENI. V trimming: 1 base; J trimming: 2 bases; junction bases outside the gene matches: 7. The CDR3 is 18 amino acids.

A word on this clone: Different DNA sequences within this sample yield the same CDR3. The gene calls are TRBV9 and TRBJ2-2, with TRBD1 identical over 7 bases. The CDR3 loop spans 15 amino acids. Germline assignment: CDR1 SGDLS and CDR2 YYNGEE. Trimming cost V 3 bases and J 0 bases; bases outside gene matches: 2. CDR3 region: CASSATGANTGELFF. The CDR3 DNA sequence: TGTGCCAGCAGCGCAACAGGGGCGAACACCGGGGAGCTGTTTTTT.

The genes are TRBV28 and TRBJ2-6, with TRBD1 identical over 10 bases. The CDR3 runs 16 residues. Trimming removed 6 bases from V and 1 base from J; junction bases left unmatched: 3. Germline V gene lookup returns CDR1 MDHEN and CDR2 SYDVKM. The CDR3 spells CASSRTGGSGANVLTF. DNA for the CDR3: TGTGCCAGCAGCCGGACAGGGGGATCTGGGGCCAACGTCCTGACTTTC.

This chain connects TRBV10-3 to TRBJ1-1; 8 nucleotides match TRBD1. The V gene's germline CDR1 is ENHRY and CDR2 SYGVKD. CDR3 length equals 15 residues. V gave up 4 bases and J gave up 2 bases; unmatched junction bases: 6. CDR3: CAISAQGAVNTEAFF. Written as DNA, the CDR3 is TGTGCCATCAGTGCCCAGGGGGCGGTAAACACTGAAGCTTTCTTT.

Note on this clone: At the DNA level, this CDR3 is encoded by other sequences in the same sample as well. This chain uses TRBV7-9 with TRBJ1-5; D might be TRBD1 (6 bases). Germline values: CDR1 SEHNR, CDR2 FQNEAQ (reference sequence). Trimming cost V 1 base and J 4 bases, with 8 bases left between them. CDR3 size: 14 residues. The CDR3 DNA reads TGTGCCAGCAGCTTAGAACAGGGTAATCAGCCCCAGCATTTT. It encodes CASSLEQGNQPQHF.

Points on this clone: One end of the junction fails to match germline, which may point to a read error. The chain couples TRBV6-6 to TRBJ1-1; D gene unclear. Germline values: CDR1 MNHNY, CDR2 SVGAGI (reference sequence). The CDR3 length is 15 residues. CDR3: CASSYAGLGNAEAFF. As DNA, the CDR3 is TGTGCCAGCAGTTACGCCGGCCTGGGGAACGCTGAAGCTTTCTTT.

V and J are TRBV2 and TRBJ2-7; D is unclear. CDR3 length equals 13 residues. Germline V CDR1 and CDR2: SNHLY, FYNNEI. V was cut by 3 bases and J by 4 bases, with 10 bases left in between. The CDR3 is CASSDSGRYEQYF. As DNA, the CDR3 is TGTGCCAGCAGTGATTCAGGACGATACGAGCAGTACTTC.

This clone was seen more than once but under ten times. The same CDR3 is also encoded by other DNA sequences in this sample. CDR3 sequence: CAISEGGQPQHF. The CDR3 DNA follows: TGTGCCATCTCGGAGGGTGGTCAGCCCCAGCATTTT. This sequence joins TRBV10-3 and TRBJ1-5; no reliable D call. The CDR3 totals 12 residues. Trimming removed 8 bases at V and 6 bases at J, with 11 bases between. Looked up from germline, CDR1 is ENHRY and CDR2 is SYGVKD.

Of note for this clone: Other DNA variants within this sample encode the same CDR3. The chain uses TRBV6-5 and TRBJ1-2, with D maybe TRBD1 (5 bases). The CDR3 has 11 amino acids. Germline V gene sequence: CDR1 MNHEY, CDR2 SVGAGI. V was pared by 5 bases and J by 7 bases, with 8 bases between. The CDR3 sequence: CASSRGGGYTF. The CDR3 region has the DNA TGTGCCAGCAGTCGGGGGGGTGGCTACACCTTC.

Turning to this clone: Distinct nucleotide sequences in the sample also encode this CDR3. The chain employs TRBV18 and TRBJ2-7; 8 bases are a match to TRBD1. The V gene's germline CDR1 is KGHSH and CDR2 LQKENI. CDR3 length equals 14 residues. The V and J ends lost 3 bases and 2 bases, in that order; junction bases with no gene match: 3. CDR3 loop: CASSPAGQAYEQYF. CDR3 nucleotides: TGTGCCAGCTCACCGGCGGGACAGGCCTACGAGCAGTACTTC.